A single sample gave rise to the 10 T cell receptor beta chains below, sequenced in a study of tumor and adjacent non-tumor tissue in lung cancer. Three rounds of nested PCR, following a modified ARM-PCR protocol, produced the TCRbeta library. TCRdb re-analysed the multiplex PCR reads in MiXCR, keeping a single row per CDR3 protein. The sample contains 70,000 or so distinct CDR3 sequences, 60% of which appear only once. No cell sorting was done before RNA was extracted from the tissue. Sequencing used lung tumor tissue. Source of these receptors: a man aged 45 to 65 with non-small cell lung cancer.

This clonotype was seen ten or more times. This chain connects TRBV29-1 to TRBJ1-3, with D hard to call. Germline CDR1 SQVTM, CDR2 ANQGSEA. Between the trimmed V and J ends, which lost 2 bases and 7 bases, there was a span of 12 bases. The CDR3 is 13 residues long. The CDR3 DNA follows: TGCAGCGTTGAAAACGGAGTTGCGAACACCATATATTTT. Protein product: CSVENGVANTIYF. Full variable domain (remainder filled in from reference TRBV29-1 and TRBJ1-3): SAVISQKPSRDICQRGTSLTIQCQVDSQVTMMFWYRQQPGQSLTLIATANQGSEATYESGFVIDKFPISRPNLTFSTLTVSNMSPEDSSIYLCSVENGVANTIYFGEGSWLTVV.

About this clonotype: A junction end diverges from the germline sequence, so it may reflect a read error. The chain recombines TRBV5-6 with TRBJ2-2; D is possibly TRBD2 (5 bases). The CDR3 sequence is 14 residues long. CDR1 is SGHDT and CDR2 is YYEEEE in the germline V gene. The CDR3 loop reads CASSLTRNTGEQFF. The CDR3 bases are TGTGCCAGCAGCTTGACCCGGAACACCGGGGAGCAGTTTTTT.

On this clonotype itself: One end of the junction fails to match germline, which may point to a read error. The genes are TRBV6-1 and TRBJ2-7; D is unclear. The CDR3 length is 12 residues. Germline lookup yields CDR1 MNHNS and CDR2 SASEGT. CDR3 region: CSSSPGGYERYF. CDR3 nucleotides: TGTTCCAGCAGTCCCGGCGGATACGAGCGGTACTTC.

The chain recombines TRBV5-1 with TRBJ2-5, with 7 bases aligning to TRBD2. The CDR3 sequence is 14 residues long. J was trimmed by 7 bases and V by 7 bases; bases with no gene match: 13. Germline V gene data show CDR1 as SGHRS and CDR2 as YFSETQ. The CDR3 here is CASHWTRGTGTQYF. In DNA, the CDR3 is TGCGCCAGCCACTGGACTAGGGGCACCGGGACCCAGTACTTC.

Concerning this clonotype itself: A read error is possible here, since a much larger clone lies one base away. This rearrangement joins TRBV10-3 to TRBJ2-5; weak D call: TRBD2 (5 bases). The germline V gene has CDR1 ENHRY and CDR2 SYGVKD. The CDR3 spans 14 residues. This CDR3 is CAISEPPSKEIQYF. The CDR3 nucleotides read TGTGCCATCAGTGAGCCCCCTAGCAAAGAGATCCAGTACTTC.

This clonotype has only a few counts. The chain recombines TRBV7-9 with TRBJ2-5; D remains ambiguous. The CDR3 has 15 amino acids. The V end lost 1 base, the J end lost 1 base, and 10 bases lay between the germline ends. Per the germline V gene, CDR1 is SEHNR and CDR2 is FQNEAQ (reference sequence). In DNA form, the CDR3 reads TGTGCCAGCAGCTTAGGGGCAGCCCTCCAAGAGACCCAGTACTTC. Translation: CASSLGAALQETQYF.

This clonotype was seen once. The V call is TRBV4-1, the J call TRBJ2-6, with D perhaps matching TRBD1 (5 bases). The CDR3 has 16 amino acids. Germline CDR1 is MGHRA and CDR2 is YSYEKL. V was pared by 6 bases and J by 4 bases, with 16 bases between. DNA for the CDR3: TGCGCCAGCAGACGACAGACGGTCTCCGGGGCCAACGTCCTGACTTTC. The encoded protein is CASRRQTVSGANVLTF.

This clonotype is medium-sized (0.01 to 0.1%) within its sample. V is TRBV7-8 and J is TRBJ2-3, with D hard to call. The CDR3 is 14 amino acids. Trimming left V 9 bases short and J 2 bases short, with 15 bases between. Germline lookup yields CDR1 SGHVS and CDR2 FQNEAQ. Here the CDR3 reads CASWPGPNTDTQYF. The CDR3 nucleotides are TGTGCCAGTTGGCCGGGTCCAAACACAGATACGCAGTATTTT.

This clonotype was observed a handful of times. This rearrangement joins TRBV5-5 to TRBJ2-3, with D hard to call. This CDR3 contains 17 residues. Germline V CDR1 and CDR2: SGHKS, YYEKEE (reference sequence). Trimming stripped 0 bases from V and 0 bases from J, with 14 bases between. The CDR3 protein is CASSLAEGPFSTDTQYF. The CDR3 coding sequence is TGTGCCAGCAGCTTGGCGGAAGGGCCTTTTAGCACAGATACGCAGTATTTT.

J is TRBJ2-5 and V is TRBV5-4, with 9 bases that match TRBD2. Germline lookup yields CDR1 SGHNT and CDR2 YYREEE (reference sequence). The CDR3 consists of 14 residues. J was trimmed by 7 bases and V by 4 bases; bases with no gene match: 8. In DNA form, the CDR3 reads TGTGCCAGCAGCAGACTTAGCGGGAGAGGGACCCAGTACTTC. This codes for CASSRLSGRGTQYF.